This TCR beta chain was identified during a study of cytomegalovirus exposure and HLA in healthy donors. Findings of the study overall: Being productive about 87% or about 30% of the time was typical of most TCR beta V segments in an earlier analysis.

Points on this clone: Antigen: not known.

The primer mix had 60 Vbeta and 13 Jbeta primers. Assay: immunoSEQ multiplex PCR; the TCRdb copy retains only in-frame clones and omits some. Its clone listing holds more than 45,000 clones. Germline loops: CDR1 MNHNS, CDR2 SASEGT. The ends were cut back, 7 bases at V and 5 bases at J, with 15 bases in the middle. The CDR3 consists of 13 residues. The J gene is TRBJ2-7, the V gene TRBV6-1; D perhaps matches TRBD2 (6 bases). This clonotype was sampled from a woman aged 35 to 49 in good health and CMV-seronegative. Material for sequencing was PBMCs. CDR3: CASKDGGAHEQYF. CDR3 nucleotides: TGTGCCAGCAAGGACGGAGGGGCCCACGAGCAGTACTTC.